This passage covers 31 T cell receptor beta chains from one sample sequenced in a study of blood T cell repertoires in COVID-19. Libraries were prepared by immunoSEQ multiplex PCR; TCRdb keeps only in-frame clonotypes and omits some of them. This table holds about 92,000 clones, around 80% found once. Sequenced: peripheral blood. All receptors derive from a man aged 50 or older who had recovered from COVID-19.

The rearrangement joins TRBV5-5 to TRBJ2-5, with a possible D match to TRBD1 (5 bases). The CDR3 length is 12 residues. Germline V gene data show CDR1 as SGHKS and CDR2 as YYEKEE (reference sequence). V lost 4 bases, J lost 3 bases, and 7 bases lay in between. The CDR3 bases are TGTGCCAGCAGCCTAGGGGAAGAGACCCAGTACTTC. It is translated as CASSLGEETQYF.

This clone was recorded only once. The V gene is TRBV5-1, the J gene TRBJ2-5, with no clear D. This CDR3 comprises 15 residues. V lost 0 bases and J 4 bases, leaving 13 bases between the germline ends. Germline V gene data show CDR1 as SGHRS and CDR2 as YFSETQ. CDR3 coding DNA: TGCGCCAGCAGCTTGGAACACCGAGGCTCAGAGACCCAGTACTTC. This sequence encodes CASSLEHRGSETQYF.

The chain has TRBV6-5 and TRBJ1-3; a possible D gene is TRBD1 (5 bases). Looked up from germline, CDR1 is MNHEY and CDR2 is SVGAGI. CDR3 length: 13 amino acids. V shed 4 bases and J shed 4 bases, with 8 bases lying between them. The CDR3 DNA reads TGTGCCAGCAGTTCAGGGTTAGGAAACACCATATATTTT. Protein sequence: CASSSGLGNTIYF.

V and J are TRBV6-5 and TRBJ2-1, with 9 bases identical to TRBD1. Germline lookup yields CDR1 MNHEY and CDR2 SVGAGI. The junction had 7 bases not matched to a gene; V was cut back by 6 bases and J by 13 bases. This CDR3 region has 12 residues. In DNA form, the CDR3 reads TGTGCCAGCAGCCAAACGACAGGGGGTCAGTTCTTC. Translated, it gives CASSQTTGGQFF.

V is TRBV5-4 and J is TRBJ2-3, with TRBD1 identical over 7 bases. CDR1 SGHNT and CDR2 YYREEE come from the germline V gene (reference sequence). This CDR3 has 15 amino acids. V trimming: 0 bases; J trimming: 3 bases; junction bases outside the gene matches: 4. The CDR3 sequence: CASSLGQGVTDTQYF. The CDR3 DNA reads TGTGCCAGCAGCTTGGGACAGGGTGTAACAGATACGCAGTATTTT.

The J gene is TRBJ2-3, the V gene TRBV3-1 (or the pseudogene TRBV3-2); a possible D gene is TRBD2 (5 bases). CDR1 is LGHDT, CDR2 YNNKEL, per germline (reference sequence). The germline V and J ends were trimmed by 4 bases and 3 bases, with 17 bases remaining between them. This CDR3 has 16 amino acids. The CDR3 is CASSRPDFPATDTQYF. DNA for the CDR3: TGTGCCAGCAGCCGACCGGACTTTCCTGCGACAGATACGCAGTATTTT.

This clone appeared once. This chain connects TRBV5-5 to TRBJ2-7; 9 bases are shared with TRBD2. The CDR3 extends over 15 amino acids. The ends lost 3 bases at V and 7 bases at J; junction bases unmatched: 11. Per germline, CDR1 SGHKS and CDR2 YYEKEE (reference sequence). The CDR3 is CASSYWTSDTGEQYF. Here the CDR3 DNA reads TGTGCCAGCAGCTACTGGACTAGCGACACTGGGGAGCAGTACTTC.

The chain employs TRBV19 and TRBJ1-1; 7 positions match TRBD1. The CDR3 consists of 16 residues. Germline trimming cut 3 bases from V and 1 base from J; bases unmatched to any gene: 8. Germline V gene sequence: CDR1 LNHDA, CDR2 SQIVND (reference sequence). In DNA form, the CDR3 reads TGTGCCAGTAGTATCTCGGCAGGGGGTACGAACACTGAAGCTTTCTTT. It encodes CASSISAGGTNTEAFF. Full variable domain (remainder filled in from reference TRBV19 and TRBJ1-1): DGGITQSPKYLFRKEGQNVTLSCEQNLNHDAMYWYRQDPGQGLRLIYYSQIVNDFQKGDIAEGYSVSREKKESFPLTVTSAQKNPTAFYLCASSISAGGTNTEAFFGQGTRLTVV.

The chain is built from TRBV6-6 and TRBJ2-5, with 11 positions matching TRBD1. The CDR3 has 15 residues. Germline CDR1 is MNHNY and CDR2 is SVGAGI (reference sequence). Trimming cost V 2 bases and J 5 bases; bases outside gene matches: 4. CDR3 protein: CASSYTGTGGETQYF. CDR3 nucleotides: TGTGCCAGCAGTTACACCGGGACAGGGGGTGAGACCCAGTACTTC.

The V and J genes are TRBV5-1 and TRBJ1-2; 7 nucleotides line up with TRBD1. With V trimmed by 0 bases and J by 4 bases, 6 bases remained unmatched. Germline loops: CDR1 SGHRS, CDR2 YFSETQ. The length of the CDR3 is 15 residues. In DNA, the CDR3 is TGCGCCAGCAGCTTGGGGACGACAGGGCCCTATGGCTACACCTTC. Residues: CASSLGTTGPYGYTF.

The rearrangement links TRBV7-8 to TRBJ1-3; 8 positions agree with TRBD1. Germline CDR1 reads SGHVS; CDR2 reads FQNEAQ. This CDR3 has 18 residues. The V segment lost 4 bases and the J segment 3 bases; nucleotides outside the gene matches: 14. The CDR3 region is CASSSGRDRRQSGNTIYF. Written as DNA, the CDR3 is TGTGCCAGCAGCTCAGGGCGGGACAGGAGGCAGAGTGGAAACACCATATATTTT.

This clone turned up a few times. The identical CDR3 is also encoded by other nucleotide sequences in the sample. This chain joins TRBV9 and TRBJ1-5; TRBD1 aligns across 9 bases. There are 14 residues in the CDR3. The germline CDR1 and CDR2 sequences are SGDLS and YYNGEE. V was pared by 3 bases and J by 7 bases, with 5 bases of the junction left unmatched. The CDR3 is CASSAGQGSQPQHF. CDR3 nucleotides: TGTGCCAGCAGCGCGGGACAGGGAAGCCAGCCCCAGCATTTT.

The chain uses TRBV3-1 (or the pseudogene TRBV3-2) and TRBJ2-2; tentative D call: TRBD1 (6 bases). CDR1 and CDR2 from the germline V gene are LGHDT and YNNKEL (reference sequence). V lost 3 bases and J lost 5, with 10 bases in between. The CDR3 spans 14 residues. The chain's CDR3 is CASSHIRGTGELFF. The CDR3, as DNA: TGTGCCAGCAGCCACATCAGGGGAACCGGGGAGCTGTTTTTT.

This chain connects TRBV2 to TRBJ2-3; the match to TRBD2 covers 9 bases. The CDR3 spans 15 residues. The germline CDR1 and CDR2 sequences are SNHLY and FYNNEI. The V gene end was trimmed by 2 bases and the J gene end by 6 bases; junction bases not matched to a gene: 6. The CDR3 reads CASSEQREVWDTQYF. The CDR3 nucleotides are TGTGCCAGCAGTGAACAGCGGGAGGTATGGGATACGCAGTATTTT.

V gene TRBV5-4 combines with J gene TRBJ2-3; unclear D gene. Germline CDR1 SGHNT, CDR2 YYREEE (reference sequence). The CDR3 totals 12 residues. V was trimmed by 4 bases and J by 8 bases, leaving 11 bases between them. The CDR3 sequence: CASSADWSTQYF. CDR3 DNA: TGTGCCAGCAGCGCTGACTGGAGTACGCAGTATTTT.

The chain is built from TRBV9 and TRBJ2-7; D possibly corresponds to TRBD2 (6 bases). The germline V gene encodes CDR1 SGDLS and CDR2 YYNGEE. The CDR3 is made up of 13 amino acids. The germline V and J ends were trimmed by 0 bases and 6 bases, with 10 bases remaining between them. The CDR3 reads CASSVGGGFEQYF. The CDR3, as DNA: TGTGCCAGCAGCGTAGGCGGAGGGTTCGAGCAGTACTTC.

The chain has TRBV7-2 and TRBJ2-1; D possibly corresponds to TRBD2 (5 bases). V lost 11 bases and J lost 0, with 11 bases in between. CDR1 is SGHTA and CDR2 is FQGNSA in the germline V gene. The CDR3 is 13 amino acids. The CDR3 DNA is TGTGCCGAGAGCGGAAGCTCCTACAATGAGCAGTTCTTC. It encodes CAESGSSYNEQFF.

This chain links TRBV29-1 with TRBJ2-5, with 7 bases identical to TRBD1. Trimming cost V 7 bases and J 2 bases; bases outside gene matches: 7. From germline, CDR1 is SQVTM and CDR2 ANQGSEA. The CDR3 length is 13 residues. Here the CDR3 reads CSAFRDRQETQYF. The DNA for the CDR3 is TGCAGCGCGTTCCGGGACAGACAAGAGACCCAGTACTTC.

The V gene is TRBV7-3, the J gene TRBJ2-2; the match to TRBD2 covers 7 bases. The junction had 17 bases not matched to a gene; V was cut back by 5 bases and J by 8 bases. The CDR3 length is 17 residues. CDR1 is SGHTA and CDR2 is FQGTGA in the germline V gene. The CDR3 nucleotides read TGTGCCAGCAGCACCCGCGGGGCTAGCGGTGCCGGGGGGGAGCTGTTTTTT. This codes for CASSTRGASGAGGELFF.

This sequence joins TRBV19 and TRBJ1-5; the D gene is possibly TRBD1 (5 bases). This CDR3 spans 16 amino acids. V lost 3 bases and J lost 2, with 14 bases in between. Germline V CDR1 and CDR2: LNHDA, SQIVND (reference sequence). CDR3 DNA: TGTGCCAGTAGTATGCCCGGGGGAGGCGGCAATCAGCCCCAGCATTTT. Amino acids: CASSMPGGGGNQPQHF. Full variable domain (remainder filled in from reference TRBV19 and TRBJ1-5): DGGITQSPKYLFRKEGQNVTLSCEQNLNHDAMYWYRQDPGQGLRLIYYSQIVNDFQKGDIAEGYSVSREKKESFPLTVTSAQKNPTAFYLCASSMPGGGGNQPQHFGDGTRLSIL.

This clone was observed a few times. This chain links TRBV19 with TRBJ2-1; 10 nucleotides match TRBD2. CDR3 length: 15 residues. V was clipped by 1 base and J by 8 bases; unmatched bases: 5. Germline CDR1 reads LNHDA; CDR2 reads SQIVND (reference sequence). CDR3 loop: CASSIAASGSYEQFF. CDR3 in DNA: TGTGCCAGTAGTATAGCAGCTAGCGGGAGCTATGAGCAGTTCTTC.

Only one count was recorded for this clone. The chain is built from TRBV5-1 and TRBJ2-1; weak D call: TRBD1 (5 bases). The CDR3 sequence is 15 residues long. CDR1 and CDR2 from the germline V gene are SGHRS and YFSETQ. The V gene lost 5 bases and the J gene lost 2 bases, with 14 bases spanning the gap. The CDR3 DNA follows: TGCGCCAGCAGTAGGGGAACGGGCCCCTACAATGAGCAGTTCTTC. Its protein product is CASSRGTGPYNEQFF.

V is TRBV27 and J is TRBJ1-5; 7 bases match TRBD1. Germline V gene lookup returns CDR1 MNHEY and CDR2 SMNVEV (reference sequence). There are 15 residues in the CDR3. The ends lost 5 bases at V and 4 bases at J; junction bases unmatched: 8. In nucleotides, the CDR3 is TGTGCCAGCAGTCCCACGAGGGGGCTTAATCAGCCCCAGCATTTT. Its protein is CASSPTRGLNQPQHF.

The rearrangement links TRBV29-1 to TRBJ2-7, with D possibly matching TRBD2 (6 bases). Trimming took off 3 bases at V and 0 bases at J, with 9 bases between the two ends. The CDR3 extends over 13 amino acids. The germline CDR1 and CDR2 sequences are SQVTM and ANQGSEA. The CDR3 DNA reads TGCAGCGTTGATGGGGGGTCCTCCTACGAGCAGTACTTC. Protein product: CSVDGGSSYEQYF.

This clone appeared once. This chain uses TRBV11-3 with TRBJ1-1; D gene uncertain. V shed 2 bases and J shed 8 bases, with 12 bases lying between them. The CDR3 sequence is 13 residues long. Germline CDR1 and CDR2: SGHNT and YENEEA. The CDR3 loop is CASSLRGSEEAFF. The CDR3 coding sequence is TGTGCCAGCAGCTTACGTGGCAGCGAGGAAGCTTTCTTT. The full variable domain, in which reference TRBV11-3 and TRBJ1-1 provide the parts outside the CDR3, is EAGVVQSPRYKIIEKKQPVAFWCNPISGHNTLYWYLQNLGQGPELLIRYENEEAVDDSQLPKDRFSAERLKGVDSTLKIQPAELGDSAVYLCASSLRGSEEAFFGQGTRLTVV.

The CDR3 nucleotides are TGTGCCAGCAGTGAAGACACCTACGAGCAGTACTTC. This sequence encodes CASSEDTYEQYF. The genes are TRBV2 and TRBJ2-7; the D is unclear. V lost 1 base and J lost 2, with 3 bases in between. CDR1 and CDR2 (germline): SNHLY, FYNNEI. This CDR3 has 12 residues.

The chain links TRBV27 to TRBJ2-7, with TRBD1 matching over 8 bases. The J segment lost 5 bases and the V segment lost 3 bases, leaving 9 bases of the junction unmatched. The CDR3 has 15 residues. Germline V CDR1 and CDR2: MNHEY, SMNVEV (reference sequence). The CDR3 region has the DNA TGTGCCAGCAGTTTCTACCGGGACAGGATCGACGAGCAGTACTTC. Amino acids: CASSFYRDRIDEQYF.

J is TRBJ2-7 and V is TRBV4-1, with TRBD2 matching over 10 bases. The CDR3 extends over 15 amino acids. Losses at the gene ends were 3 bases for V and 4 bases for J; bases not matched to a gene: 6. Looked up from germline, CDR1 is MGHRA and CDR2 is YSYEKL. For the CDR3, the DNA is TGCGCCAGCAGCCACCCTAGCGGGAGTGGTTACGAGCAGTACTTC. Translating it yields CASSHPSGSGYEQYF.

The chain recombines TRBV14 with TRBJ2-6, with 12 bases matching TRBD1. Germline CDR1 reads SGHDN; CDR2 reads FVKESK. This CDR3 has 19 amino acids. Losses at the gene ends were 2 bases for V and 2 bases for J; bases not matched to a gene: 7. The CDR3, as DNA: TGTGCCAGCAGCCAATTGTTTGGGACAGGGGGCGCTGGGGCCAACGTCCTGACTTTC. This gives the protein CASSQLFGTGGAGANVLTF. The variable domain in full, with the rest retrieved from reference TRBV14 and TRBJ2-6, is EAGVTQFPSHSVIEKGQTVTLRCDPISGHDNLYWYRRVMGKEIKFLLHFVKESKQDESGMPNNRFLAERTGGTYSTLKVQPAELEDSGVYFCASSQLFGTGGAGANVLTFGAGSRLTVL.

This clone came up once. This chain connects TRBV27 to TRBJ2-7; D might be TRBD2 (6 bases). CDR1 and CDR2 (germline): MNHEY, SMNVEV (reference sequence). V was cut by 2 bases and J by 3 bases, with 14 bases left in between. The CDR3 is made up of 15 amino acids. The CDR3, as DNA: TGTGCCAGCAGTTTAGGAGGGACCCCTCTCTACGAGCAGTACTTC. Protein product: CASSLGGTPLYEQYF.

The V call is TRBV5-1, the J call TRBJ2-4; 12 bases are shared with TRBD1. Germline V gene data show CDR1 as SGHRS and CDR2 as YFSETQ. V lost 3 bases to trimming and J lost 8 bases; unmatched junction nucleotides: 3. The CDR3 runs to 14 residues. CDR3 amino acids: CASSSGTGGDIQYF. The CDR3 coding sequence is TGCGCCAGCAGCTCCGGGACAGGGGGCGACATTCAGTACTTC.